Here is one T cell receptor beta chain with its context. Its specificity is not known. The assay was immunoSEQ multiplex PCR, and TCRdb's table has in-frame clones only and misses some. The sample carries fewer than 850,000 clones, 72% recorded once. The V end lost 4 bases, the J end lost 6 bases, and 10 bases lay between the germline ends. The CDR3 has 13 residues. Germline CDR1 SGHRS, CDR2 YFSETQ. The data are from a study of shared clonotypes between healthy human individuals. Study-level points and caveats: Larger estimated richness was generally seen in naive subsets than in memory subsets.

This sequence originates from a woman aged 25 to 39 in good health. The V call is TRBV5-1, the J call TRBJ2-2, with unresolved D. The sequenced sample was memory CD4+ T cells sorted from blood. The subset: CD45RA-negative fraction. DNA for the CDR3: TGCGCCAGCAGCCCCAGCTTGGCCGGGGAGCTGTTTTTT. Translated, it gives CASSPSLAGELFF. Using reference TRBV5-1 and TRBJ2-2 for the parts outside the CDR3, the full variable domain is KAGVTQTPRYLIKTRGQQVTLSCSPISGHRSVSWYQQTPGQGLQFLFEYFSETQRNKGNFPGRFSGRQFSNSRSEMNVSTLELGDSALYLCASSPSLAGELFFGEGSRLTVL.